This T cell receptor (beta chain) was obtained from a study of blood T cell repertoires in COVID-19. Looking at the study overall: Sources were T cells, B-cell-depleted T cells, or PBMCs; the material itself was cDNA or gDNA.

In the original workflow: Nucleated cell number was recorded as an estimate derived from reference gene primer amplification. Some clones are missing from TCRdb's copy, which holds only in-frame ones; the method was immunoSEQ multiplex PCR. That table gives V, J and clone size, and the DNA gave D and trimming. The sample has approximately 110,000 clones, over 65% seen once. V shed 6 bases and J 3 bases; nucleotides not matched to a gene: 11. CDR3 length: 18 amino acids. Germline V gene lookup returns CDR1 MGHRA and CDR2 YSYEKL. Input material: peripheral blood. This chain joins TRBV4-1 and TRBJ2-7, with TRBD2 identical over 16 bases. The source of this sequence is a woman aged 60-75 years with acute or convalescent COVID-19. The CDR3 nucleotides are TGCGCCAGCAGACCGGGACTAGCGGGGGGGCTTAATATCTACGAGCAGTACTTC. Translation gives CASRPGLAGGLNIYEQYF.